This T cell receptor beta chain was sequenced in a study of shared clonotypes between healthy human individuals (dated by TCRdb to the early 2020s). Notes on the research overall: The cohort included a few men and a couple of women between 18 and 49 years of age. For each donor, three plates each were used for CD4 naive and CD4 memory, two plates were used for CD8 naive, and one plate was used for CD8 memory. To estimate repertoire size and how much clonotype sharing occurs between individuals, the study deeply sequenced the blood TCR repertoires of several healthy adults. Libraries were prepared and TCR repertoires were sequenced by different laboratories using diverse techniques, in order to increase sequencing depth and limit assay-specific biases. Leukapheresis yielded between about 0.94 and 10 billion PBMCs per donor.

Spanning cysteine to phenylalanine, the CDR3 consists of 15 amino acids. Of the read, only the CDR3 DNA is kept; its 45 bases are in frame from base 1. Comments on this clone: The target of this receptor is not known. Within one base of it there is no much larger clone, and no base qualities were kept.

Beyond this particular receptor, the publication reports: Naive subsets generally had larger estimated clonotype richness than memory subsets. Sharing across several donors was observed for about 5% of naive CD4, less than 4% of naive CD8, 2% to 2.5% of memory CD4, and over 0.3% of memory CD8 clonotypes. Compared with non-shared clonotypes, clonotypes shared by all four sorted-subset donors had higher generation probabilities. Because the study included only a small number of donors, the genetic and exposure-history diversity represented was limited. Only blood was sampled, and tissue TCR repertoires likely differ from those in blood. Pairwise subsampling led to the expectation that sequencing depth would affect the degree of clonotype sharing among donors. Rarefaction of sorted-subset datasets indicated incomplete sequencing despite the large sequencing depth.

TCR CDR3 regions were amplified from genomic DNA by multiplex PCR using the deep immunoSEQ assay. Extracted genomic DNA from each cell subset was distributed evenly across all wells of several immunoSEQ 96-well plates, and each plate was treated as a replicate. Each replicate PCR for sorted subsets received roughly 0.2 ug genomic DNA, equal to about 29,000 T cell genomes. Purified libraries were measured with a Qubit 3.0 fluorometer, size-checked on a Bioanalyzer 2100, and measured again with the KAPA Library Quantification kit. Every immunoSEQ 96-well plate was sequenced on a separate single-read 150-cycle Illumina NextSeq 550 flow cell. The paper's data handling went like this. Because only junctional sequences without quality scores were contained in the immunoSEQ output, filtering matching that applied to full-length reads could not be performed. Sequences were annotated with PyIR, a Python wrapper for IgBLAST v1.9, using IMGT germline references to assign V/J genes and CDR3. Reads were removed for weak V/J assignments (E-value above 1e-6), missing CDR3, stop codons, out-of-frame junctions, or ambiguous translated residues. A V3J clonotype was defined by an identical inferred V gene, J gene, and CDR3 amino acid sequence. The percentage overlap between two repertoires was calculated by dividing the number of shared unique clonotypes by the size of the smaller repertoire. Three approaches were used to assess repertoire richness: RTK rarefaction, the Chao1 estimator, and Recon v2.1 estimates of unobserved clonotypes. Generation probabilities for all TCRbeta clonotypes obtained by the gDNA method from a few donors were computed using OLGA. Not all clones reach the TCRdb copy of this immuneACCESS table, which keeps in-frame sequences only. Checked studies attribute under half of the gap to unresolved V genes and leave the rest unexplained. V, J and clone size derive from that table, while D and trimming were established from the DNA sequence. The sample records about 2,100,000 clones, about 92% of which are singletons. Together, the top ten hold roughly 1.7% of the sample.

CD8 naive samples consisted of CD45RO-negative cells that were positively selected for CCR7, yielding a CD45RA+CCR7+ population without TemRA cells. The donors were healthy, HIV-negative adults with no recently reported acute infections or vaccinations. Every donor was a Caucasian adult residing in Nashville, Tennessee, USA. After blood collection by leukapheresis, PBMCs were isolated using Ficoll-Histopaque density gradient centrifugation and then cryopreserved in the vapor phase of liquid nitrogen. Analytical flow cytometry was used to check the purity and quantity of each magnetically sorted T cell population. Genomic DNA was isolated from every sorted fraction and measured by UV absorbance on a Nanodrop 2000c.

Material for sequencing was naive CD8+ T cells from PBMCs. The cell subset or site label corresponds to: CD45RA+CCR7+. The clonotype originates from a man in his late teens or twenties in good health. Some clones in this sample may be carry-over from other donors' samples. The rearrangement joined TRBV21-1 to TRBJ2-7. TRBV21-1 is reported as a pseudogene. The CDR3 amino acid sequence is: CASNMRPLALYEQYF. The DNA reads TGTGCCAGCAACATGAGACCCCTTGCCCTCTACGAGCAGTACTTC.